One TCR beta chain is described in this entry. The data are from a study of glioma-infiltrating T cells. CDR1 is SQVTM and CDR2 is ANQGSEA in the germline V gene. V shed 6 bases and J shed 3 bases, with 15 bases lying between them. The CDR3 runs 13 residues. TCR alpha and beta CDR3 regions were amplified from RNA using iRepertoire nested multiplex PCR. TCRdb reanalysed the multiplex PCR reads using MiXCR and keeps one entry per CDR3 protein. The table includes fewer than 55,000 distinct CDR3 sequences, more than 20% detected once. The chain carries TRBV29-1 and TRBJ2-7; D may be TRBD2 (6 bases). The receptor was derived from a human donor with low-grade glioma or glioblastoma, undergoing nonglioma brain surgery, or in good health (not recorded which). The sample taken for sequencing was glioma tissue, nonneoplastic brain tissue, or PBMCs (not recorded which). CDR3 protein: CSVPRGRCYEQYF. CDR3 nucleotide sequence: TGCAGCGTCCCGCGGGGCAGGTGCTACGAGCAGTACTTC.